Listed here are 5 T cell receptor beta chains from one sample, sequenced in a study of blood T cell repertoires in COVID-19. Using immunoSEQ multiplex PCR, the repertoire was profiled, and TCRdb retains in-frame clones only, with some absent. There are approximately 150,000 clones in the sample; around 90% occur only once, and 0.9% to 0.95% lies in the top ten. Sequences were obtained from peripheral blood. The receptors originated from a woman aged 50 to 65 with acute or convalescent COVID-19.

The V and J genes are TRBV15 and TRBJ1-3; 10 positions agree with TRBD1. This CDR3 spans 14 amino acids. Germline V gene lookup returns CDR1 LNHNV and CDR2 YYDKDF (reference sequence). After removal of 5 bases from V and 2 bases from J, the junction contained 0 bases not matched to a gene. As DNA, the CDR3 is TGTGCCACCAGCGGGACAGGGGCTGGAAACACCATATATTTT. Its protein is CATSGTGAGNTIYF. Variable domain in full (rest from reference TRBV15 and TRBJ1-3): DAMVIQNPRYQVTQFGKPVTLSCSQTLNHNVMYWYQQKSSQAPKLLFHYYDKDFNNEADTPDNFQSRRPNTSFCFLDIRSPGLGDTAMYLCATSGTGAGNTIYFGEGSWLTVV.

The V gene is TRBV10-3, the J gene TRBJ2-2; D uncertain. Germline CDR1 reads ENHRY; CDR2 reads SYGVKD. V was trimmed by 0 bases and J by 6 bases, leaving 14 bases between them. The CDR3 is 16 amino acids. CDR3 region: CAISESGPYLAGELFF. CDR3 bases: TGTGCCATCAGTGAGTCGGGCCCTTACCTGGCCGGGGAGCTGTTTTTT.

CDR3 protein: CASSSPRDTYGYTF. CDR3 in DNA: TGTGCCAGCAGTTCCCCCCGGGACACCTATGGCTACACCTTC. The J gene is TRBJ1-2, the V gene TRBV6-6, with D perhaps matching TRBD1 (6 bases). Between the trimmed V and J ends, which lost 4 bases and 4 bases, there was a span of 13 bases. The CDR3 totals 14 residues. Germline V CDR1 and CDR2: MNHNY, SVGAGI (reference sequence).

The rearrangement joins TRBV4-1 to TRBJ1-1, with a weak D call TRBD1 (5 bases). V lost 4 bases to trimming and J lost 1 base, with 13 bases between them. CDR1 and CDR2 (germline): MGHRA, YSYEKL. This CDR3 spans 15 amino acids. CDR3 amino acids: CASSRRAGENTEAFF. The CDR3 coding sequence is TGCGCCAGCAGCCGTCGAGCGGGGGAGAACACTGAAGCTTTCTTT.

The rearrangement links TRBV12-5 to TRBJ2-1; 7 bases align to TRBD2. V shed 6 bases, J shed 7 bases, and the junction held 9 bases outside the gene matches. The CDR3 covers 14 residues. Germline assignment: CDR1 LGHNT and CDR2 FRNRAP. The CDR3 here is CASGPGHGRNEQFF. In DNA form, the CDR3 reads TGTGCTAGTGGCCCGGGTCACGGGAGGAATGAGCAGTTCTTC.